This T cell receptor beta chain comes out of a study of shared clonotypes between healthy human individuals. General observations from the study: Rarefaction revealed incomplete sorted-subset sequencing despite large depth. Clonotype sharing across donors was expected to vary with sequencing depth.

Naive CD4+ cells were CD45RA-selected; the remaining cells were memory. Concerning this clone: As yet, its antigen is unknown.

Using immunoSEQ multiplex PCR, the repertoire was profiled, and TCRdb retains in-frame clones only, with some absent. The profile shows roughly 2.2 million clones, approximately 95% of them singletons. V lost 6 bases to trimming and J lost 1 base, with 15 bases between them. Germline V gene data show CDR1 as KGHSH and CDR2 as LQKENI. The CDR3 consists of 15 residues. Specimen: naive CD4+ T cells from PBMCs. Stated subset: CD45RA+ positively selected. The rearrangement joins TRBV18 to TRBJ2-5; D uncertain. The TCR was taken from a man aged 18 to 30 in good health. Some clones in this sample may be carry-over from other donors' samples. CDR3 bases: TGTGCCAGCTCCCCCCCGGGCGGAACCCAAGAGACCCAGTACTTC. It yields the protein CASSPPGGTQETQYF.